One and the same sample provided the 21 T cell receptor beta chains below, sequenced in a study of cytomegalovirus exposure and HLA in healthy donors. 60 Vbeta and 13 Jbeta primers were used in PCR. This table comes from immunoSEQ multiplex PCR, and its TCRdb copy is limited to in-frame clones, with some not included. Of under 150,000 clones listed, roughly three quarters are singletons. Sequencing was performed on PBMCs. These receptors came from a man younger than 35 in good health and CMV-seronegative.

This clone was observed once. The V call is TRBV5-4, the J call TRBJ2-3; 9 bases are shared with TRBD2. CDR1 SGHNT and CDR2 YYREEE come from the germline V gene (reference sequence). Germline trimming cut 6 bases from V and 1 base from J; bases unmatched to any gene: 3. The CDR3 consists of 14 residues. DNA of the CDR3: TGTGCCAGCACCCGGACTAGCGGCACAGATACGCAGTATTTT. Protein sequence: CASTRTSGTDTQYF.

This chain joins TRBV9 and TRBJ1-2, with D possibly matching TRBD1 (5 bases). CDR1 is SGDLS, CDR2 YYNGEE, per germline. V was cut by 4 bases and J by 2 bases, with 18 bases left in between. The CDR3 consists of 16 residues. As DNA, the CDR3 is TGTGCCAGCAGCCTAGGGCCGGGGGGAGCAAACTATGGCTACACCTTC. It codes for CASSLGPGGANYGYTF.

The rearrangement uses TRBV30 and TRBJ2-5; D may be TRBD2 (6 bases). The CDR3 sequence is 13 residues long. V was shortened by 5 bases and J by 5 bases, with 15 bases between the two germline ends. Germline V gene data show CDR1 as GTSNPN and CDR2 as SVGIG (reference sequence). This CDR3 reads CAWDAGLYETQYF. In DNA form, the CDR3 reads TGTGCCTGGGATGCGGGACTTTACGAGACCCAGTACTTC.

This clone was seen only a few times. The chain recombines TRBV7-3 with TRBJ1-2, with D possibly matching TRBD1 (6 bases). This CDR3 contains 13 residues. Germline CDR1 and CDR2: SGHTA and FQGTGA. V was pared by 5 bases and J by 0 bases, with 7 bases between. CDR3 in amino acids: CASSPGANYGYTF. Here the CDR3 DNA reads TGTGCCAGCAGCCCAGGGGCTAACTATGGCTACACCTTC.

The chain couples TRBV11-2 to TRBJ2-7; D unclear. Deletions cut 3 bases from V and 6 bases from J, with 9 bases between. The CDR3 spans 12 residues. Per the germline V gene, CDR1 is SGHAT and CDR2 is FQNNGV. CDR3 nucleotide sequence: TGTGCCAGCAGCTTTCCAGGTCGCGAGCAGTACGTC. Translation: CASSFPGREQYV.

This chain connects TRBV6-5 to TRBJ1-5, with D perhaps TRBD1 (5 bases). V was trimmed by 8 bases and J by 2 bases, leaving 16 bases between them. CDR1 MNHEY and CDR2 SVGAGI come from the germline V gene. The CDR3 runs 15 residues. The CDR3 loop is CASSDSPKGNQPQHF. Here the CDR3 DNA reads TGTGCCAGCTCTGACAGCCCCAAAGGCAATCAGCCCCAGCATTTT.

The chain employs TRBV2 and TRBJ2-3; 10 bases match TRBD1. CDR1 is SNHLY and CDR2 is FYNNEI in the germline V gene. The V segment lost 7 bases and the J segment 9 bases; nucleotides outside the gene matches: 7. CDR3 length: 13 residues. The CDR3 loop is CASIKDRGSTQYF. CDR3 nucleotides: TGTGCCAGCATAAAGGACAGGGGGAGCACGCAGTATTTT.

The chain is built from TRBV7-8 and TRBJ1-2, with D unclear. Trimming shortened V by 3 bases and J by 1 base, and 12 bases separated the two germline ends. Germline lookup yields CDR1 SGHVS and CDR2 FQNEAQ. The CDR3 totals 15 residues. CDR3: CASSLGQVFNYGYTF. The CDR3 DNA reads TGTGCCAGCAGCTTGGGTCAGGTTTTTAACTATGGCTACACCTTC.

The V and J genes are TRBV28 and TRBJ1-3, with TRBD1 as a possible D gene (5 bases). Germline V lookup: CDR1 MDHEN, CDR2 SYDVKM. CDR3 length equals 15 residues. V was cut by 4 bases and J by 0 bases, with 10 bases left in between. CDR3 amino acids: CASSWLGGSGNTIYF. The CDR3 region has the DNA TGTGCCAGCAGTTGGCTGGGGGGCTCTGGAAACACCATATATTTT.

The chain employs TRBV11-1 and TRBJ2-5; 7 nucleotides match TRBD2. CDR1 is SGHAT and CDR2 is FQDESV in the germline V gene (reference sequence). V dropped 5 bases and J dropped 7; count of bases not matched to a gene: 7. CDR3 length equals 13 residues. CDR3 loop: CASSLGLEGTQYF. In DNA form, the CDR3 reads TGTGCCAGCAGCCTAGGACTAGAGGGGACCCAGTACTTC.

The chain couples TRBV27 to TRBJ1-2; a possible D gene is TRBD1 (6 bases). Germline V CDR1 and CDR2: MNHEY, SMNVEV (reference sequence). The ends were cut back, 4 bases at V and 2 bases at J, with 11 bases in the middle. The CDR3 covers 14 residues. CDR3 sequence (DNA): TGTGCCAGCAGTTCGCCGGGACACAACTATGGCTACACCTTC. This sequence encodes CASSSPGHNYGYTF.

This clone was found a few times. This chain joins TRBV7-9 and TRBJ2-7; a possible D gene is TRBD1 (6 bases). The germline V gene encodes CDR1 SEHNR and CDR2 FQNEAQ (reference sequence). CDR3 length equals 14 residues. V was cut by 3 bases and J by 1 base, with 10 bases left in between. The CDR3 loop reads CASSFEDRSYEQYF. The CDR3 DNA sequence: TGTGCCAGCAGCTTTGAGGACAGATCCTACGAGCAGTACTTC.

The chain employs TRBV9 and TRBJ2-7; D may be TRBD2 (6 bases). The CDR3 is made up of 13 amino acids. V dropped 0 bases and J dropped 6 bases, with 10 bases sitting between them. The V gene's germline CDR1 is SGDLS and CDR2 YYNGEE. The CDR3 is CASSVEPGSEQYF. The CDR3 nucleotides read TGTGCCAGCAGCGTAGAGCCCGGGAGCGAGCAGTACTTC.

This clone was detected only a few times. The rearrangement joins TRBV9 to TRBJ2-1; no reliable D call. The ends were cut back, 3 bases at V and 1 base at J, with 11 bases in the middle. The germline gives CDR1 SGDLS, CDR2 YYNGEE. The length of the CDR3 is 15 residues. The CDR3 here is CASSALVGSYNEQFF. CDR3 bases: TGTGCCAGCAGCGCGCTAGTTGGGTCCTACAATGAGCAGTTCTTC.

The chain links TRBV7-2 to TRBJ2-3, with 7 bases that match TRBD2. Germline CDR1 reads SGHTA; CDR2 reads FQGNSA. V dropped 5 bases and J dropped 8; count of bases not matched to a gene: 13. CDR3 size: 15 residues. The CDR3 protein is CASSPQGGRAGTQYF. CDR3 DNA: TGTGCCAGCAGCCCGCAGGGAGGGAGAGCCGGTACGCAGTATTTT.

The chain recombines TRBV19 with TRBJ1-4; the D gene is possibly TRBD1 (5 bases). V dropped 7 bases and J dropped 0 bases, with 15 bases sitting between them. The length of the CDR3 is 16 residues. Germline assignment: CDR1 LNHDA and CDR2 SQIVND (reference sequence). CDR3 DNA: TGTGCCAGTACCGCCCGCATCAGGGCAACTAATGAAAAACTGTTTTTT. Translation gives CASTARIRATNEKLFF.

The chain's CDR3 is CASSRRTSGAYNEQFF. In DNA form, the CDR3 reads TGTGCCAGCAGCCGCAGGACTAGCGGGGCTTACAATGAGCAGTTCTTC. The chain employs TRBV11-3 and TRBJ2-1; 12 bases map to TRBD2. The germline V gene has CDR1 SGHNT and CDR2 YENEEA. This CDR3 is built from 16 residues. V was clipped by 5 bases and J by 4 bases; unmatched bases: 6.

The rearrangement joins TRBV9 to TRBJ2-3; no reliable D call. The V end lost 4 bases, the J end lost 6 bases, and 9 bases lay between the germline ends. The CDR3 length is 12 residues. The germline V gene has CDR1 SGDLS and CDR2 YYNGEE. The CDR3 region has the DNA TGTGCCAGCAGCTCCCGTATGGATACGCAGTATTTT. Translating gives CASSSRMDTQYF.

About this clone: Additional DNA sequences in this sample encode the identical CDR3. The CDR3 here is CASSLFRGDNYGYTF. The CDR3 DNA reads TGTGCCAGCAGTTTATTCAGGGGAGATAACTATGGCTACACCTTC. The chain employs TRBV27 and TRBJ1-2; D is perhaps TRBD1 (6 bases). V was trimmed by 1 base and J by 1 base, leaving 10 bases between them. Germline lookup yields CDR1 MNHEY and CDR2 SMNVEV (reference sequence). CDR3 length: 15 residues.

The chain has TRBV28 and TRBJ1-1, with no clear D. Germline V gives CDR1 MDHEN, CDR2 SYDVKM. The V end lost 3 bases, the J end lost 1 base, and 9 bases lay between the germline ends. The CDR3 is made up of 14 amino acids. In DNA form, the CDR3 reads TGTGCCAGCAGTTTTCGACGGAGGAACACTGAAGCTTTCTTT. Protein sequence: CASSFRRRNTEAFF.

V is TRBV18 and J is TRBJ1-1, with no clear D. Germline loops: CDR1 KGHSH, CDR2 LQKENI. The CDR3 runs to 14 residues. Between the trimmed V and J ends, which lost 0 bases and 8 bases, there was a span of 13 bases. For the CDR3, the DNA is TGTGCCAGCTCACCACCCCCTTCCCCTTCCGAAGCTTTCTTT. Translating gives CASSPPPSPSEAFF. The full variable domain, with the rest looked up from reference TRBV18 and TRBJ1-1, is NAGVMQNPRHLVRRRGQEARLRCSPMKGHSHVYWYRQLPEEGLKFMVYLQKENIIDESGMPKERFSAEFPKEGPSILRIQQVVRGDSAAYFCASSPPPSPSEAFFGQGTRLTVV.